The rows below give T cell receptor beta chains drawn from one sample of a study of T cell responses to AZD1222 COVID-19 vaccine. The protocol was immunoSEQ multiplex PCR, while the TCRdb copy is restricted to in-frame clones and leaves out a portion. The sample carries 95,000 to 150,000 clones, around 92% recorded once. The specimen comprised peripheral blood, sampled on day 0 of AZD1222 vaccination. The receptors derive from an adult in good health. The CDR3 runs from the conserved cysteine through the conserved F or W. D genes are given only for firm matches. A row's size may be missing; if present it is once, few, many or a size class.

v_gene	abundance	d_gene	j_gene	CDR3nt	CDR3aa
TRBV14	once	-	TRBJ1-2	TGTGCCAGCAGCCAAGACGACTATGGCTACACCTTC	CASSQDDYGYTF
TRBV5-6	-	-	TRBJ1-5	TGTGCCAGCAGCTTGGGTCTTCAGCCCCAGCATTTT	CASSLGLQPQHF
TRBV6-5	-	-	TRBJ1-2	TGTGCCAGCCGCCCTATAGGGGCCTATGGCTACACCTTC	CASRPIGAYGYTF
TRBV7-9	-	-	TRBJ1-1	TGTGCCAGCAGCTTTTTATATCGGGGCCTGGAAGCTTTCTTT	CASSFLYRGLEAFF
TRBV11-2	few	-	TRBJ2-7	TGTGCCAGCAGCACACAAGGGAGCGAGCAGTACTTC	CASSTQGSEQYF
TRBV5-1	few	-	TRBJ1-5	TGCGCCAGCAGCTTGTGGGGAGGATCAGGTCAGCCCCAGCATTTT	CASSLWGGSGQPQHF
TRBV4-1	-	TRBD1	TRBJ1-2	TGCGCCAGCAGCCAAGGGGCCGGGACAGGGGTTGGCTACACCTTC	CASSQGAGTGVGYTF
TRBV5-6	once	TRBD1	TRBJ1-2	TGTGCCAGCACCCCACAGGGGGCGAAGAGCTATGGCTACACCTTC	CASTPQGAKSYGYTF
TRBV9	-	-	TRBJ1-1	TGTGCCAGCAGCGTAGGGGGTTCAAATGAAGCTTTCTTT	CASSVGGSNEAFF
TRBV5-1	few	-	TRBJ2-7	TGCGCCAGCAGGCTCGGGGCGGGTGACTCCTACGAGCAGTACTTC	CASRLGAGDSYEQYF
TRBV6-1	-	-	TRBJ1-5	TGTGCCAGCAGTGAATGGGGGGCTAAAGCGAGAAGCAATCAGCCCCAGCATTTT	CASSEWGAKARSNQPQHF
TRBV6-5	-	-	TRBJ1-4	TGTGCCAGCAGTTACTCGACGCGGGAAAAACTGTTTTTT	CASSYSTREKLFF
TRBV27	-	-	TRBJ1-2	TGTGCCAGCAGTTTGGAAGGGGACTATGGCTACACCTTC	CASSLEGDYGYTF
TRBV7-6	-	-	TRBJ2-1	TGTGCCAGCAGCTTAGCTAGCAAGAGCTCCTACAATGAGCAGTTCTTC	CASSLASKSSYNEQFF
TRBV6-2/TRBV6-3	-	TRBD1	TRBJ1-2	TGTGCCAGCAGTTACTTTATCAGGGGGCGACAGAATGGCTACACCTTC	CASSYFIRGRQNGYTF
TRBV15	-	TRBD2	TRBJ2-3	TGTGCCACCAGCAGAGTGGCTAGCGGGGGGGATACGCAGTATTTT	CATSRVASGGDTQYF
TRBV7-9	-	-	TRBJ2-7	TGTGCCAGCAGCTTAATAGGCCTCGAGCAGTACTTC	CASSLIGLEQYF
TRBV2	-	-	TRBJ2-1	TGTGCCAGCGTGGTGTTAGGGGGCTACAATGAGCAGTTCTTC	CASVVLGGYNEQFF
TRBV1	-	-	TRBJ1-6	TGCACCAGCAGCCAAGATGCCCCCGGACAGCTGAATTCACCCCTCCACTTT	CTSSQDAPGQLNSPLHF
TRBV6-4	-	-	TRBJ1-1	TGTGCCAGCAGTGCTGACGCCTCGAACACTGAAGCTTTCTTT	CASSADASNTEAFF
TRBV30	-	-	TRBJ1-2	TGTGCCTGGAGTGTAGTGTGGCGCCAGTTCTATGGCTACACCTTC	CAWSVVWRQFYGYTF
TRBV4-1	-	-	TRBJ2-7	TGCGCCAGCAGCCAAAGGGGCGGAGTTTACGAGCAGTACTTC	CASSQRGGVYEQYF
TRBV7-2	-	-	TRBJ2-1	TGTGCCAGCAGCACCTACGATAATGAGCAGTTCTTC	CASSTYDNEQFF
TRBV29-1	-	-	TRBJ1-2	TGCAGCGCACTAGGGCATGACTACTATGGCTACACCTTC	CSALGHDYYGYTF
TRBV5-1	few	-	TRBJ1-2	TGCGCCAGCAGCAAGGACGGGGGCTATGGCTACACCTTC	CASSKDGGYGYTF
TRBV5-1	-	TRBD1	TRBJ1-1	TGCGCCAGCAGCTTGGACAGGGGGAACACTGAAGCTTTCTTT	CASSLDRGNTEAFF